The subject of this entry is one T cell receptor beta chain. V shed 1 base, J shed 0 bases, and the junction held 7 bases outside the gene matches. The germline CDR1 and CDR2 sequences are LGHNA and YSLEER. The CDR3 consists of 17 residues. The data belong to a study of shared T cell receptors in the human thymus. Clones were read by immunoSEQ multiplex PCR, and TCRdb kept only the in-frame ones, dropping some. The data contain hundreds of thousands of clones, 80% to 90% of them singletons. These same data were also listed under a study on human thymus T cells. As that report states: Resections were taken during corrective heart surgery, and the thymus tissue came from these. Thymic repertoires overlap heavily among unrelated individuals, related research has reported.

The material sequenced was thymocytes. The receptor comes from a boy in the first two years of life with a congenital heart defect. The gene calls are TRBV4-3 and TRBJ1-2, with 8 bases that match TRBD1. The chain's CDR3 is CASSQVSGRGPNYGYTF. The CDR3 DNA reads TGCGCCAGCAGCCAAGTTTCGGGCAGGGGGCCTAACTATGGCTACACCTTC.